This T cell receptor beta chain comes out of a study of Ad26.COV2.S vaccination and SARS-CoV-2 variants. Looked up from germline, CDR1 is MNHNY and CDR2 is SVGAGI (reference sequence). CDR3 length: 14 amino acids. Trimming shortened V by 7 bases and J by 0 bases, and 10 bases separated the two germline ends. TCRdb's table, derived via immunoSEQ multiplex PCR, lists solely in-frame clones and lacks some. The sample gives around 340,000 clones, about 88% of which show up once; about 6.4% is in the top ten. As for treatment: some 20 received Ad26.COV2.S at low or high dose, single or two shots; about 5 received placebo; per-sample allocation not given. Collection of the samples took place on day 63 after the first injection of vaccine or placebo.

This chain uses TRBV6-6 with TRBJ1-5; D perhaps matches TRBD1 (5 bases). This receptor was taken from a person between 18 and 65 years old who received the Ad26.COV2.S COVID-19 vaccine or a placebo. The sample here was peripheral blood, taken in a trial of Ad26.COV2.S vaccine versus placebo. CDR3 DNA: TGTGCCAGCATCCCAGGGAATAGCAATCAGCCCCAGCATTTT. It yields the protein CASIPGNSNQPQHF.